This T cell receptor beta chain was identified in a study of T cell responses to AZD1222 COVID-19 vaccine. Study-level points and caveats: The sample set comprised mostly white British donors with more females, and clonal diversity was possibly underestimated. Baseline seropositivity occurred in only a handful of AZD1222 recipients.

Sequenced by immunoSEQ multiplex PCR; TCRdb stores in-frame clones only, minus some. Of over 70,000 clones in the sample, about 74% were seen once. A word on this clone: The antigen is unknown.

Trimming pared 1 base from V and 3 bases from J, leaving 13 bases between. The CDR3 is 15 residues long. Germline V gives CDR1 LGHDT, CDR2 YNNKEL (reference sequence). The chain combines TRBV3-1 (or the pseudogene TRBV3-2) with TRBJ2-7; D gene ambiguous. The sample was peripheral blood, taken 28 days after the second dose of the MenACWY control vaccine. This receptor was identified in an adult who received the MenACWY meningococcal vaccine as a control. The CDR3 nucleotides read TGTGCCAGCAGCCAAGCCCCGGGCCCTAACTACGAGCAGTACTTC. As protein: CASSQAPGPNYEQYF.